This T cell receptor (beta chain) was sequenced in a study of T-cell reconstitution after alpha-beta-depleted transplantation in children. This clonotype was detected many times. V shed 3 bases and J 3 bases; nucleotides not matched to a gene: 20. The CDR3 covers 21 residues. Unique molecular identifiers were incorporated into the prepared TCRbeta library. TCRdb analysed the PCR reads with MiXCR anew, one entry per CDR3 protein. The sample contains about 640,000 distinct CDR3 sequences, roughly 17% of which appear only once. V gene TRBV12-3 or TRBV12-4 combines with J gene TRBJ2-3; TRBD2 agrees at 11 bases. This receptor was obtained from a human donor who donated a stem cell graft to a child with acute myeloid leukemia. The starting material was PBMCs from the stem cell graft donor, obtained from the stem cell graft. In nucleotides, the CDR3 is TGTGCCAGCAGTTTCTTGGTTTTGGGACTTACTAGCGGGGGCAATACAGATACGCAGTATTTT. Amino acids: CASSFLVLGLTSGGNTDTQYF.